A selection of T cell receptor beta chains follows, all from one sample in a study of Ad26.COV2.S vaccination and SARS-CoV-2 variants. Only in-frame clones appear in the TCRdb table, and some are missing; sequencing was by immunoSEQ multiplex PCR. The data contain roughly 300,000 clones, about 87% of them singletons. Sequencing was performed on peripheral blood, taken in a trial of Ad26.COV2.S vaccine versus placebo. The receptors come from a person between 18 and 60 years old who received the Ad26.COV2.S COVID-19 vaccine or a placebo. CDR3s include the opening cysteine and the closing phenylalanine or tryptophan. A D gene is named only where the DNA matches it firmly. For some rows the clone size is stated as once, few or many, or as a class when expanded; others skip it.

TRBJ2-2 . TRBV9 . CASSVSGPGELFF TGTGCCAGCAGCGTATCAGGGCCCGGGGAGCTGTTTTTT
TRBJ1-2 once TRBV20-1 . CSGIPNYGYTF TGCAGCGGAATACCTAACTATGGCTACACCTTC
TRBJ1-1 . TRBV10-3 . CATNRPGGTEAFF TGTGCCACCAACAGGCCCGGAGGAACTGAAGCTTTCTTT
TRBJ2-7 once TRBV28 . CASKARGYYEQYF TGTGCCAGCAAGGCACGCGGATACTACGAGCAGTACTTC
TRBJ2-5 . TRBV7-2 TRBD1 CASSLGDRGQTQYF TGTGCCAGCAGCTTAGGGGACAGGGGACAGACCCAGTACTTC
TRBJ2-4 . TRBV12-5 TRBD1 CASGLIRGTGVNLAKNIQYF TGTGCTAGTGGTTTGATCAGGGGGACAGGGGTGAATCTAGCCAAAAACATTCAGTACTTC
TRBJ1-1 . TRBV5-1 . CASSLEVVGTEAFF TGCGCCAGCAGCTTGGAGGTAGTGGGGACTGAAGCTTTCTTT
TRBJ2-3 . TRBV7-2 TRBD1 CASSSGTGGTDTQYF TGTGCCAGCAGCTCCGGGACAGGGGGAACAGATACGCAGTATTTT
TRBJ1-5 . TRBV4-3 . CASSQEWLGSNQPQHF TGCGCCAGCAGCCAAGAATGGTTGGGTAGCAATCAGCCCCAGCATTTT
TRBJ1-1 . TRBV4-2 TRBD1 CASSPSGRDRERAFF TGTGCCAGCAGCCCTTCCGGGCGGGACAGAGAGAGGGCTTTCTTT
TRBJ2-7 . TRBV6-5 TRBD1 CASSHRRQGTYEQYF TGTGCCAGCAGTCATCGTAGACAGGGGACCTACGAGCAGTACTTC
TRBJ2-2 . TRBV6-5 . CASTRSPDAGELFF TGTGCCAGCACAAGGAGCCCGGATGCCGGGGAGCTGTTTTTT
TRBJ2-7 . TRBV29-1 . CSVVDQNPYEQYF TGCAGCGTTGTAGACCAGAACCCCTACGAGCAGTACTTC
TRBJ1-6 few TRBV5-1 . CASSDKSSYNSPLHF TGCGCCAGCAGCGACAAAAGCTCCTATAATTCACCCCTCCACTTT
TRBJ2-5 . TRBV4-2 . CASSHEQKETQYF TGTGCCAGCAGCCACGAACAGAAAGAGACCCAGTACTTC
TRBJ1-5 . TRBV4-3 . CASSQTVHTNQPQHF TGCGCCAGCAGTCAGACGGTCCATACCAATCAGCCCCAGCATTTT
TRBJ1-6 . TRBV6-1 TRBD1 CASSDWTGSYNSPLHF TGTGCCAGCAGTGACTGGACAGGGTCCTATAATTCACCCCTCCACTTT
TRBJ1-1 few TRBV7-3 . CASSSGVYNTEAFF TGTGCCAGCAGCTCCGGGGTCTATAACACTGAAGCTTTCTTT
TRBJ1-2 . TRBV19 . CASSSNRVPKGYTF TGTGCCAGTAGCTCGAACCGGGTCCCGAAAGGCTACACCTTC
TRBJ1-2 . TRBV3-1/TRBV3-2 . CASSQGGGQRNYGYTF TGTGCCAGCAGCCAAGGTGGAGGTCAAAGGAACTATGGCTACACCTTC
TRBJ2-5 . TRBV14 . CASSRRKGGAVGPLQETQYF TGTGCCAGCAGCCGAAGAAAGGGCGGGGCAGTGGGTCCCCTCCAAGAGACCCAGTACTTC
TRBJ2-2 . TRBV27 . CASSLSKNTGELFF TGTGCCAGCAGTTTATCGAAGAACACCGGGGAGCTGTTTTTT
TRBJ2-3 . TRBV6-2/TRBV6-3 TRBD1 CASSYSGQGSDTQYF TGTGCCAGCAGTTACTCGGGACAGGGTTCCGATACGCAGTATTTT
TRBJ2-2 . TRBV10-3 . CAISESTGLVTGELFF TGTGCCATCAGTGAGTCGACCGGGTTGGTCACCGGGGAGCTGTTTTTT
TRBJ2-1 . TRBV28 . CASSLRVGSYNEQFF TGTGCCAGCAGTTTAAGGGTTGGCTCCTACAATGAGCAGTTCTTC
TRBJ2-7 . TRBV24-1 TRBD1 CATSDLGQGNEQYF TGTGCCACCAGTGATCTGGGACAGGGAAACGAGCAGTACTTC
TRBJ2-1 . TRBV9 TRBD1 CASSARQGFGNEQFF TGTGCCAGCAGCGCAAGACAGGGGTTTGGAAATGAGCAGTTCTTC
TRBJ2-7 once TRBV18 TRBD1 CASSPSTGTYHHEQYF TGTGCCAGCTCACCTTCGACAGGGACCTATCACCACGAGCAGTACTTC
TRBJ2-2 . TRBV7-2 . CASRAGTSNTGELFF TGTGCCAGCAGGGCAGGAACCTCGAACACCGGGGAGCTGTTTTTT
TRBJ1-3 . TRBV25-1 . CASSEGGRLKGNTIYF TGTGCCAGCAGTGAAGGGGGAAGGTTAAAAGGAAACACCATATATTTT
TRBJ2-7 . TRBV27 TRBD2 CASRSLAAPYEQYF TGTGCCAGCCGTTCTCTAGCGGCTCCCTACGAGCAGTACTTC
TRBJ1-5 . TRBV21-1 . CASSKGFRGHYSNQPQHF TGTGCCAGCAGCAAAGGTTTCAGGGGACATTATAGCAATCAGCCCCAGCATTTT
TRBJ1-3 . TRBV27 . CASSPYSGNTIYF TGTGCCAGCAGTCCCTATTCTGGAAACACCATATATTTT
TRBJ1-2 . TRBV6-2/TRBV6-3 . CASSSPGQAGGYTF TGTGCCAGCAGTTCTCCGGGACAAGCAGGTGGCTACACCTTC
TRBJ2-3 . TRBV5-4 . CASRQDALDTQYF TGTGCCAGCAGACAGGACGCCCTAGATACGCAGTATTTT
TRBJ1-6 . TRBV2 TRBD1 CASSRDRGEYNSPLHF TGTGCCAGCAGCCGTGACAGGGGAGAATATAATTCACCCCTCCACTTT
TRBJ1-5 . TRBV5-4 . CASSPDRTQQPQHF TGTGCCAGCAGCCCCGACAGGACCCAACAGCCCCAGCATTTT
TRBJ2-1 few TRBV7-3 . CASDSMGFGSYNEQFF TGTGCCAGCGATTCAATGGGCTTTGGCTCCTACAATGAGCAGTTCTTC
TRBJ1-5 . TRBV5-6 . CASSLRGTGSNQPQHF TGTGCCAGCAGCTTGCGGGGGACGGGGAGCAATCAGCCCCAGCATTTT
TRBJ2-3 once TRBV10-3 TRBD2 CATGGVGSRNTQYF TGTGCCACGGGGGGGGTAGGGTCCCGAAATACGCAGTATTTT
TRBJ2-2 . TRBV5-8 . CASSLGGGPGTGELFF TGTGCCAGCAGCTTGGGCGGCGGGCCGGGGACCGGGGAGCTGTTTTTT
TRBJ2-7 . TRBV25-1 . CASSVGSSYEQYF TGTGCCAGCAGTGTGGGGAGCTCCTACGAGCAGTACTTC
TRBJ2-2 . TRBV7-8 TRBD1 CASSPTGVITGELFF TGTGCCAGCAGCCCGACAGGGGTAATCACCGGGGAGCTGTTTTTT
TRBJ1-5 . TRBV6-4 . CASSEGSDSNQPQHF TGTGCCAGCAGTGAAGGCAGTGATAGCAATCAGCCCCAGCATTTT
TRBJ2-7 . TRBV19 . CASSNRPYEQYF TGTGCCAGTAGTAACCGCCCCTACGAGCAGTACTTC
TRBJ2-7 . TRBV30 . CAWSGSDYEQYF TGTGCCTGGAGCGGCTCAGACTACGAGCAGTACTTC
TRBJ2-7 . TRBV12-3/TRBV12-4 TRBD1 CASSGTGGYEQYF TGTGCCAGCAGTGGGACAGGGGGCTACGAGCAGTACTTC
TRBJ2-1 . TRBV9 . CASSVEGTYNEQFF TGTGCCAGCAGCGTAGAGGGTACTTACAATGAGCAGTTCTTC
TRBJ2-7 . TRBV27 . CASSLSGRIYEQYF TGTGCCAGCAGTTTATCGGGCAGGATCTACGAGCAGTACTTC
TRBJ1-2 . TRBV9 TRBD1 CASRGGQLYGYTF TGTGCCAGCAGGGGGGGACAGCTCTATGGCTACACCTTC
TRBJ1-5 . TRBV29-1 . CSVGERGTQPQHF TGCAGCGTTGGAGAAAGGGGAACGCAGCCCCAGCATTTT
TRBJ2-1 . TRBV21-1 . CASSKVWTALTYNEQFF TGTGCCAGCAGCAAAGTTTGGACAGCCTTAACGTACAATGAGCAGTTCTTC
TRBJ2-7 once TRBV3-1/TRBV3-2 TRBD2 CASSLGREVFYEQYF TGTGCCAGCAGCCTTGGCCGGGAGGTTTTCTACGAGCAGTACTTC
TRBJ2-6 . TRBV7-7 TRBD1 CASSLETGPYSGANVLTF TGTGCTAGCAGCCTCGAGACAGGGCCATACTCTGGGGCCAACGTCCTGACTTTC
TRBJ1-6 . TRBV19 . CASSIGASGNSPLHF TGTGCCAGTAGTATAGGCGCCTCCGGGAATTCACCCCTCCACTTT